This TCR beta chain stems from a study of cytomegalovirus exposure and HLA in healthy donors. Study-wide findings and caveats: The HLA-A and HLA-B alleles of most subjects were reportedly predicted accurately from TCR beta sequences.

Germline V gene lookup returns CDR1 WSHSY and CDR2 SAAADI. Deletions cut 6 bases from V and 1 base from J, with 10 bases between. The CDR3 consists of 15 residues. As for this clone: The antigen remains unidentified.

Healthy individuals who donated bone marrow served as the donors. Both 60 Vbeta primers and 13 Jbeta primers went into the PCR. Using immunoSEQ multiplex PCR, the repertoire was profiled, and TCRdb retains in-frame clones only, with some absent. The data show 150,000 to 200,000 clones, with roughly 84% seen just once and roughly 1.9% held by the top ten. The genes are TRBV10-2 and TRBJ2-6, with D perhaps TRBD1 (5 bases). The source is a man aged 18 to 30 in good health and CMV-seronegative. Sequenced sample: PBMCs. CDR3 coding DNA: TGCGCCAGCAGCCCTGACAGTTCTGGGGCCAACGTCCTGACTTTC. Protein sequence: CASSPDSSGANVLTF.